This TCR beta chain was obtained from a study of long-term antiretroviral therapy in people with HIV. The J segment lost 0 bases and the V segment lost 4 bases, leaving 13 bases of the junction unmatched. This CDR3 has 19 residues. The V gene's germline CDR1 is SEHNR and CDR2 FQNEAQ (reference sequence). Runs used v3.0 of the immunoSEQ assay and were done at survey level. Sequencing used immunoSEQ multiplex PCR; TCRdb keeps in-frame clones, though not all of them. The sample holds 15,000 to 20,000 clones, 76% seen once. The V gene is TRBV7-9, the J gene TRBJ2-4; 9 bases fit TRBD2. The sequencing used unsorted PBMCs, collected 0.5 years before starting antiretroviral therapy. This TCR derives from a woman aged 45-65 years with HIV. This CDR3 reads CASSSDLAGADLAKNIQYF. As DNA, the CDR3 is TGTGCCAGCAGCTCGGATTTAGCGGGGGCCGATCTAGCCAAAAACATTCAGTACTTC.